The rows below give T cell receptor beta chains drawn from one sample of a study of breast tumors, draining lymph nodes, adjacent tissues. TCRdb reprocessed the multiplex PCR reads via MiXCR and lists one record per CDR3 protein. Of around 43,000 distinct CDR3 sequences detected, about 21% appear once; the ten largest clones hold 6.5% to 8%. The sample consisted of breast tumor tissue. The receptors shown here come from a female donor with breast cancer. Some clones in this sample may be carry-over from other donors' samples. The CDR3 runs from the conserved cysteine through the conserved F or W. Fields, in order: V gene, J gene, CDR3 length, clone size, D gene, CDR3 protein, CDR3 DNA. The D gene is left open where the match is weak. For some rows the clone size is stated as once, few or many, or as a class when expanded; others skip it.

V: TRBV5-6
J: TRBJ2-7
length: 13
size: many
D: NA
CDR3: CASSLAVTYEQYF
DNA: TGTGCCAGCAGCTTAGCAGTAACCTACGAGCAGTACTTC

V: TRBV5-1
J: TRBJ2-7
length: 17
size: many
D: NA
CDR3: CASSPAGGGATSYEQYF
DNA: TGCGCCAGCAGCCCCGCAGGGGGGGGGGCAACTTCCTACGAGCAGTACTTC

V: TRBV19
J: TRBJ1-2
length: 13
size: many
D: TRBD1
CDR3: CASTPTGTYGYTF
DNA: TGTGCCAGTACCCCGACAGGGACCTATGGCTACACCTTC

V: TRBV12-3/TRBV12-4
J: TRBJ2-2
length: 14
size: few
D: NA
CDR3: CASIRRGNTGELFF
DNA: TGTGCCAGCATCCGCCGGGGGAACACCGGGGAGCTGTTTTTT

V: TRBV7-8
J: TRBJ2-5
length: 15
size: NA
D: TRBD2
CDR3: CASSFTSGYQETQYF
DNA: TGTGCCAGCAGTTTCACTAGCGGGTACCAAGAGACCCAGTACTTC

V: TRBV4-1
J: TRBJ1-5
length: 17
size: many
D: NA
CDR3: CASSQATGGRANQPQHF
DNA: TGCGCCAGCAGCCAAGCTACTGGGGGGCGGGCCAATCAGCCCCAGCATTTT

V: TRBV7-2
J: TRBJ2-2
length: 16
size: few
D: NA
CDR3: CASSLRRGYNTGELFF
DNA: TGTGCCAGCAGCTTACGGAGGGGATATAACACCGGGGAGCTGTTTTTT

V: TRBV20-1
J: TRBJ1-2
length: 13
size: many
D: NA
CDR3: CSARIGLGYGYTF
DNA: TGCAGTGCTAGAATCGGCTTGGGCTATGGCTACACCTTC

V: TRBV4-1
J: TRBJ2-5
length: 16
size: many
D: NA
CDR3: CASSHLLGHLQETQYF
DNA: TGCGCCAGCAGCCACCTCCTGGGGCACTTACAAGAGACCCAGTACTTC

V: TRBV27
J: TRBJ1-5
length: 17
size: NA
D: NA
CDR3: CASSFLGGRRGNQPQHF
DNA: TGTGCCAGCAGTTTTTTGGGGGGGCGGAGGGGCAATCAGCCCCAGCATTTT

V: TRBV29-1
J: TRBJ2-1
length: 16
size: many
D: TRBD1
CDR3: CSVEGGDRVSYNEQFF
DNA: TGCAGCGTTGAAGGTGGGGACAGGGTGAGCTACAATGAGCAGTTCTTC

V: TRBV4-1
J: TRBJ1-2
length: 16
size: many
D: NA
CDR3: CASSQYPGPTTNPYTF
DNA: TGCGCCAGCAGCCAGTATCCGGGACCGACTACTAACCCTTACACCTTC

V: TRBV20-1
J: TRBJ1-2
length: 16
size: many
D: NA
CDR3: CSARLAGLMDSGGYTF
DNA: TGCAGTGCTAGACTTGCAGGGTTGATGGATTCTGGAGGCTACACCTTC

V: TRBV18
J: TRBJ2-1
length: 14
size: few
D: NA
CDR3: CASSPREYYNEQFF
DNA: TGTGCCAGCTCACCAAGGGAGTATTACAATGAGCAGTTCTTC

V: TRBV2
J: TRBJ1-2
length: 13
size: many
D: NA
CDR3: CASSTEGGGGYTF
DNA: TGTGCCAGCAGCACCGAGGGGGGGGGGGGCTACACCTTC

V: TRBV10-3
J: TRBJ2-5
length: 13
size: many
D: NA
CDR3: CAISGSVQETQYF
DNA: TGTGCCATCAGTGGGTCAGTCCAAGAGACCCAGTACTTC

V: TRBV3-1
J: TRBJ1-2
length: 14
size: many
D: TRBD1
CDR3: CASSRGTGGLGYTF
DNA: TGTGCCAGCAGCCGAGGTACAGGGGGCCTTGGCTACACCTTC

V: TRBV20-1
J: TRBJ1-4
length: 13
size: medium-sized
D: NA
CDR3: CSARGGTNEKLFF
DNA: TGCAGTGCTAGGGGTGGGACTAATGAAAAACTGTTTTTT

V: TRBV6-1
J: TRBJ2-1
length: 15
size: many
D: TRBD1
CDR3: CASTWDRGLNNEQFF
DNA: TGTGCCAGCACTTGGGACAGGGGTCTGAACAATGAGCAGTTCTTC

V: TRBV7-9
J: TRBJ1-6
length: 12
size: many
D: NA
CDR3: CASSSGDSPLHF
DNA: TGTGCCAGCAGCTCGGGGGATTCACCCCTCCACTTT

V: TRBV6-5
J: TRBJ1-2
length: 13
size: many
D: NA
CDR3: CASSSWASYGYTF
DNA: TGTGCCAGCAGTTCCTGGGCAAGCTATGGCTACACCTTC

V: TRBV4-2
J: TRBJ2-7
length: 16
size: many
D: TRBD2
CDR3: CASSQEGTAGGHEQYF
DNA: TGTGCCAGCAGCCAAGAAGGTACAGCGGGGGGCCACGAGCAGTACTTC

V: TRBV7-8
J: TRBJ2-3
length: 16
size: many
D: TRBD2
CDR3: CASSLLPAGGKDTQYF
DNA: TGTGCCAGCAGCTTACTCCCAGCGGGGGGGAAGGATACGCAGTATTTT

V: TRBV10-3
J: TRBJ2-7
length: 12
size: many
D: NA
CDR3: CATQGDLYEQYF
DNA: TGTGCCACCCAAGGGGACCTCTACGAGCAGTACTTC

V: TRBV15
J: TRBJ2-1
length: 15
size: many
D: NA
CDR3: CATSKIRGIYNEQFF
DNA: TGTGCCACCAGCAAAATCCGCGGGATTTACAATGAGCAGTTCTTC

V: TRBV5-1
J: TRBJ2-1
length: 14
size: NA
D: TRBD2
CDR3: CASSSGRAGNEQFF
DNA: TGCGCCAGCAGCTCCGGGAGGGCCGGGAATGAGCAGTTCTTC

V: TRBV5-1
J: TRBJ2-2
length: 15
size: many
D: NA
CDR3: CASTPLTDNTGELFF
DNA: TGCGCCAGCACCCCCCTGACAGATAACACCGGGGAGCTGTTTTTT

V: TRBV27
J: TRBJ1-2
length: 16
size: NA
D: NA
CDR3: CASSGYSGTTSYGYTF
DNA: TGTGCCAGCAGCGGGTATAGCGGGACCACCAGCTATGGCTACACCTTC

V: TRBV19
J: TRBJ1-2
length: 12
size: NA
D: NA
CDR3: CASSPWAYGYTF
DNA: TGTGCCAGTTCCCCCTGGGCCTACGGCTACACCTTC

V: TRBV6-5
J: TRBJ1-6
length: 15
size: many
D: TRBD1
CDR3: CASSYALRGNSPLHF
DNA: TGTGCCAGCAGTTACGCTCTCAGGGGGAATTCACCCCTCCACTTT

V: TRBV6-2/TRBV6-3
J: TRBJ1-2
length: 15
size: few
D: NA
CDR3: CAARSPQSGYGGYTF
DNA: TGTGCCGCACGGTCCCCACAGTCGGGATACGGTGGCTACACCTTC

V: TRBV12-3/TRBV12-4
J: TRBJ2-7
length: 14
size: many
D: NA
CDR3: CASSTTPEVWKQYF
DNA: TGTGCCAGCAGTACGACACCGGAGGTCTGGAAGCAGTACTTC

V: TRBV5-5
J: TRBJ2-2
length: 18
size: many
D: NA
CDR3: CASSFWPVEESHEGELFF
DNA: TGTGCCAGCAGCTTTTGGCCCGTGGAGGAGTCTCACGAGGGGGAGCTGTTTTTT

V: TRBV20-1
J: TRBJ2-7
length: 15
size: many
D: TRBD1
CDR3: CSARDRTGDRYEQYF
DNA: TGCAGTGCTAGAGATCGGACAGGGGATCGCTACGAGCAGTACTTC

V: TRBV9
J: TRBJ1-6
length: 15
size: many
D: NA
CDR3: CASSVDVFSNSPLHF
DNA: TGTGCCAGCAGCGTAGATGTGTTTTCGAATTCACCCCTCCACTTT

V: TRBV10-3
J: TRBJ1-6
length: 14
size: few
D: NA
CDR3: CAIRAGLHNSPLHF
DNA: TGTGCCATCAGGGCGGGGTTACATAATTCACCCCTCCACTTT

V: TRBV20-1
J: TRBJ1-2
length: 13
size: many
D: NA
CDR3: CSAPLPGYYGYTF
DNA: TGCAGTGCTCCACTACCTGGGTACTATGGCTACACCTTC

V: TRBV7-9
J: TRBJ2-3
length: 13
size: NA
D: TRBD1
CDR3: CASSFQGADTQYF
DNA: TGTGCCAGCAGCTTTCAGGGGGCGGATACGCAGTATTTT

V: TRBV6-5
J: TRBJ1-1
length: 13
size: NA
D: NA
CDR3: CASSYDQNTEAFF
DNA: TGTGCCAGCAGTTATGACCAGAACACTGAAGCTTTCTTT

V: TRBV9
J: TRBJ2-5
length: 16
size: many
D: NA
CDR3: CASSPSTRMSRETQYF
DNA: TGTGCCAGCAGCCCCTCGACTAGAATGTCGCGAGAGACCCAGTACTTC

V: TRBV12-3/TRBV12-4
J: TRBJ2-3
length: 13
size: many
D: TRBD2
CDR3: CASSLSGTDTQYF
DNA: TGTGCCAGCAGCCTTAGCGGGACAGATACGCAGTATTTT

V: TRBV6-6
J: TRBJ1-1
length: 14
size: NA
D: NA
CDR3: CASSYSSGSLEAFF
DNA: TGTGCCAGCAGTTACAGTTCGGGTAGTCTTGAAGCTTTCTTT

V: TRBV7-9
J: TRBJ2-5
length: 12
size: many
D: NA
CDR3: CASSSASETQYF
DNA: TGTGCCAGCAGCTCCGCTTCCGAGACCCAGTACTTC

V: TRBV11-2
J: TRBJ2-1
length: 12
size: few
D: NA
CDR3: CASSLGDNEQFF
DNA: TGTGCCAGCAGCTTAGGGGACAATGAGCAGTTCTTC

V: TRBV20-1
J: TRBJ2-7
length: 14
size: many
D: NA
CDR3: CSAREAARSYEQYF
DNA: TGCAGTGCTAGAGAGGCGGCGCGGTCCTACGAGCAGTACTTC

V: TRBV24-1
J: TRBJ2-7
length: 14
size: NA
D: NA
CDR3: CATSTSGTTYEQYF
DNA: TGTGCCACCAGTACCTCCGGGACAACCTACGAGCAGTACTTC

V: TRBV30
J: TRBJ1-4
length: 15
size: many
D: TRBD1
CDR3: CAFHLTGTGYEKLFF
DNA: TGTGCCTTCCACCTGACCGGGACAGGGTATGAAAAACTGTTTTTT

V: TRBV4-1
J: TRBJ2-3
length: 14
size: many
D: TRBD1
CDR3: CASSQRQGADTQYF
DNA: TGCGCCAGCAGCCAAAGACAGGGGGCAGATACGCAGTATTTT

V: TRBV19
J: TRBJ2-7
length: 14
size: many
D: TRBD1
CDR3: CAIPRGQGYGEQYF
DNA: TGTGCCATCCCTCGGGGACAGGGGTATGGCGAGCAGTACTTC

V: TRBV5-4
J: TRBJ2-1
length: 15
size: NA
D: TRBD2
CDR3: CASSRTGLVPNEQFF
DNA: TGTGCCAGCAGCCGGACGGGACTAGTACCCAATGAGCAGTTCTTC

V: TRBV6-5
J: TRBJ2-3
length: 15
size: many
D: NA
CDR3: CASSYRTPSTDTQYF
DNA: TGTGCCAGCAGTTACAGGACCCCTAGCACAGATACGCAGTATTTT

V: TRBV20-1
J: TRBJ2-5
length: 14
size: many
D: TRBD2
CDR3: CSARTGGARETQYF
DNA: TGCAGTGCTAGAACCGGGGGGGCCCGAGAGACCCAGTACTTC

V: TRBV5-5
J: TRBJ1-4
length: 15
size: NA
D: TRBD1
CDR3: CASSPRDRYNEKLFF
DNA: TGTGCCAGCAGCCCCCGGGACAGATATAATGAAAAACTGTTTTTT

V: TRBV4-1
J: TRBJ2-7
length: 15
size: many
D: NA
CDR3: CASSQDRSSAYEQYF
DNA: TGCGCCAGCAGCCAAGATCGGAGCAGCGCATACGAGCAGTACTTC

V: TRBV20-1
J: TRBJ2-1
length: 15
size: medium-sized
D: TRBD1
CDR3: CSAREPTGGGSEQFF
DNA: TGCAGTGCTAGAGAACCAACAGGGGGTGGGAGTGAGCAGTTCTTC

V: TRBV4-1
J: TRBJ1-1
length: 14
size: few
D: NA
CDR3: CASSQDHTFSEAFF
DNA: TGCGCCAGCAGCCAAGATCACACTTTCTCTGAAGCTTTCTTT

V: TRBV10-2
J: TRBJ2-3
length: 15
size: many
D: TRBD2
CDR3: CASSENSGVSNTQYF
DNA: TGCGCCAGCAGTGAGAATAGCGGGGTTTCAAATACGCAGTATTTT

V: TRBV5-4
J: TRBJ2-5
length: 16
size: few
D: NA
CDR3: CASSLVGLGYQETQYF
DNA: TGTGCCAGCAGCCTGGTGGGTTTGGGTTATCAAGAGACCCAGTACTTC

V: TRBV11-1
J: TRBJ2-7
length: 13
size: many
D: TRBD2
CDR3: CASSPRTSFEQYF
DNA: TGTGCCAGCAGCCCCAGGACTAGTTTCGAGCAGTACTTC

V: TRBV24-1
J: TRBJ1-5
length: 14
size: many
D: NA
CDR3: CATSDRFQNQPQHF
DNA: TGTGCCACCAGTGATCGTTTTCAGAATCAGCCCCAGCATTTT